This is a list of T cell receptor beta chains from one sample in a study of cytomegalovirus exposure and HLA in healthy donors. Sequencing used immunoSEQ multiplex PCR; TCRdb keeps in-frame clones, though not all of them. The ten most abundant clones cover about 8% of a sample with some 46,000 clones. Sequencing input: PBMCs. The receptors shown here come from a male donor in good health and CMV-seronegative. CDR3s include the opening cysteine and the closing phenylalanine or tryptophan. A D gene is named only where the DNA matches it firmly. Size tells how often a clone was seen (once, few, many) or the class of an expanded clone, and some rows leave it out.

>TRBV18|-|TRBD2|TRBJ2-7
CASSPGGDSYEQYF
TGTGCCAGCTCACCCGGGGGGGACTCCTACGAGCAGTACTTC
>TRBV5-1|-|-|TRBJ2-7
CASSFAGGYEQYF
TGCGCCAGCAGCTTCGCAGGGGGGTACGAGCAGTACTTC
>TRBV6-6|-|TRBD2|TRBJ2-7
CASSYPAAGVAPEQYF
TGTGCCAGCAGTTACCCGGCGGCGGGAGTGGCTCCCGAGCAGTACTTC
>TRBV5-1|-|TRBD2|TRBJ2-7
CASRTSGTREQYF
TGCGCCAGCAGGACTAGCGGGACCCGCGAGCAGTACTTC
>TRBV18|-|TRBD2|TRBJ2-1
CASSPPLAGSANEQFF
TGTGCCAGCTCACCACCGCTAGCGGGATCGGCGAATGAGCAGTTCTTC
>TRBV5-8|-|-|TRBJ1-5
CASSGGAVEQPQHF
TGTGCCAGCAGCGGTGGCGCGGTGGAACAGCCCCAGCATTTT
>TRBV6-5|-|-|TRBJ2-1
CASRSGGYEQFF
TGTGCCAGCAGGTCGGGGGGCTACGAGCAGTTCTTC
>TRBV6-1|-|TRBD2|TRBJ2-5
CASRLTSGKQETQYF
TGTGCCAGCAGATTGACTAGCGGAAAACAAGAGACCCAGTACTTC
>TRBV6-4|-|-|TRBJ2-6
CASSEGAGANVLTF
TGTGCCAGCAGTGAAGGGGCTGGGGCCAACGTCCTGACTTTC
>TRBV11-2|-|-|TRBJ1-2
CASSLGGRSGYTF
TGTGCCAGCAGCTTAGGTGGCCGATCTGGCTACACCTTC
>TRBV2|-|-|TRBJ2-5
CASSPKGRGVETQYF
TGTGCCAGCAGTCCCAAGGGCAGGGGGGTAGAGACCCAGTACTTC
>TRBV6-6|-|-|TRBJ2-2
CASNSGAVSGELFF
TGTGCCAGCAACTCGGGAGCTGTTTCCGGGGAGCTGTTTTTT
>TRBV6-5|-|TRBD2|TRBJ2-1
CASRESFGGNEQFF
TGTGCCAGCAGGGAATCCTTCGGGGGGAATGAGCAGTTCTTC
>TRBV6-5|-|TRBD1|TRBJ2-4
CASSPTGRWDIQYF
TGTGCCAGCAGTCCGACAGGGCGATGGGACATTCAGTACTTC
>TRBV6-1|medium-sized|TRBD1|TRBJ1-6
CASSGDRDNSPLHF
TGTGCCAGCAGTGGGGACAGGGATAATTCACCCCTCCACTTT
>TRBV2|-|TRBD2|TRBJ2-1
CASMMERETFYNEQFF
TGTGCCAGCATGATGGAGCGGGAGACTTTTTACAATGAGCAGTTCTTC
>TRBV19|-|-|TRBJ2-1
CASSMGREEQFF
TGTGCCAGTAGTATGGGTCGGGAGGAGCAGTTCTTC
>TRBV19|-|-|TRBJ2-2
CASSILGAQNTGELFF
TGTGCCAGTAGTATATTGGGAGCGCAGAACACCGGGGAGCTGTTTTTT
>TRBV27|-|TRBD2|TRBJ2-1
CASSLSGGGLYNEQFF
TGTGCCAGCAGTTTATCGGGGGGAGGGCTCTACAATGAGCAGTTCTTC
>TRBV20-1|-|TRBD1|TRBJ1-4
CSAGDRGKLFF
TGCAGTGCTGGGGACAGGGGAAAACTGTTTTTT
>TRBV7-2|-|TRBD2|TRBJ2-7
CASSFFLAGAYEQYF
TGTGCCAGCAGCTTCTTTCTAGCGGGAGCCTACGAGCAGTACTTC
>TRBV2|-|TRBD1|TRBJ2-7
CASSGDRGYEQYF
TGTGCCAGCAGTGGGGACAGGGGGTACGAGCAGTACTTC
>TRBV7-9|-|TRBD2|TRBJ2-1
CASSKGLAGAEQFF
TGTGCCAGCAGCAAGGGACTAGCGGGAGCTGAGCAGTTCTTC
>TRBV4-2|-|-|TRBJ2-7
CASSQDSDLGTYEQYF
TGTGCCAGCAGCCAAGATTCCGACCTAGGAACCTACGAGCAGTACTTC
>TRBV5-7|-|-|TRBJ1-2
CASSSDLGYTF
TGTGCCAGCAGCTCTGACTTGGGCTACACCTTC
>TRBV5-1|-|-|TRBJ2-3
CASSLVPGQGDTQYF
TGCGCCAGCAGCTTGGTTCCAGGGCAGGGAGATACGCAGTATTTT
>TRBV6-6|-|-|TRBJ1-5
CASSGPNRDRHQPQHF
TGTGCCAGCAGTGGACCGAACAGGGATCGGCATCAGCCCCAGCATTTT
>TRBV28|-|TRBD2|TRBJ2-7
CASSTGLVPYEQYF
TGTGCCAGCAGCACGGGACTAGTACCCTACGAGCAGTACTTC
>TRBV7-2|-|TRBD2|TRBJ2-1
CASSKDSPRASGQGEQFF
TGTGCCAGCAGCAAAGACAGTCCTAGGGCTAGCGGGCAGGGTGAGCAGTTCTTC
>TRBV6-1|-|-|TRBJ2-5
CASSESNLETQYF
TGTGCCAGCAGTGAAAGCAATTTAGAGACCCAGTACTTC
>TRBV18|-|-|TRBJ2-5
CASSPGGLGETQYF
TGTGCCAGCTCACCAGGGGGCCTCGGGGAGACCCAGTACTTC
>TRBV11-1|-|TRBD1|TRBJ2-2
CASSWGQGDTGELFF
TGTGCCAGCAGCTGGGGACAGGGAGACACCGGGGAGCTGTTTTTT
>TRBV2|-|TRBD2|TRBJ2-3
CASSLLAGVADTQYF
TGTGCCAGCAGTTTACTAGCGGGAGTCGCAGATACGCAGTATTTT
>TRBV20-1|-|-|TRBJ2-3
CSAETGDTQYF
TGCAGTGCTGAGACTGGGGATACGCAGTATTTT
>TRBV18|-|-|TRBJ1-5
CASSTGLSNQPQHF
TGTGCCAGCTCAACAGGGCTCAGCAATCAGCCCCAGCATTTT
>TRBV18|-|TRBD2|TRBJ2-7
CASSPLADAYEQYF
TGTGCCAGCTCACCTCTAGCGGACGCCTACGAGCAGTACTTC
>TRBV7-2|-|TRBD2|TRBJ2-1
CASSSLAGEQFF
TGTGCCAGCAGCTCGTTAGCGGGAGAGCAGTTCTTC
>TRBV18|-|-|TRBJ1-1
CASSPETPAEAFF
TGTGCCAGCTCACCAGAAACACCCGCTGAAGCTTTCTTT
>TRBV18|-|-|TRBJ2-3
CASSSEPKRTDTQYF
TGTGCCAGCTCCAGTGAACCCAAACGAACAGATACGCAGTATTTT
>TRBV7-9|-|-|TRBJ1-2
CASSSLRAGRDGYTF
TGTGCCAGCAGCTCTCTGAGGGCAGGGAGGGATGGCTACACCTTC
>TRBV6-1|-|-|TRBJ1-1
CASSIDLNTEAFF
TGTGCCAGCAGCATAGACTTGAACACTGAAGCTTTCTTT
>TRBV11-2|-|TRBD1|TRBJ1-2
CASSLRDSYGYTF
TGTGCCAGCAGCTTAAGGGACAGCTATGGCTACACCTTC
>TRBV5-1|-|TRBD1|TRBJ1-5
CASSFGDSPNQPQHF
TGCGCCAGCAGCTTTGGGGACAGTCCTAATCAGCCCCAGCATTTT
>TRBV7-9|-|TRBD2|TRBJ2-7
CASVSSGAYEQYF
TGTGCCAGCGTGTCTAGCGGGGCCTACGAGCAGTACTTC
>TRBV10-3|-|-|TRBJ1-1
CAISAYGGNTEAFF
TGTGCCATCAGTGCCTACGGAGGAAACACTGAAGCTTTCTTT
>TRBV4-1|-|TRBD1|TRBJ2-5
CASSQPDRVGETQYF
TGCGCCAGCAGCCAGCCTGACAGGGTAGGAGAGACCCAGTACTTC
>TRBV5-6|-|-|TRBJ1-6
CASSFRRRLGNSPLHF
TGTGCCAGCAGCTTCAGGCGTAGATTGGGTAATTCACCCCTCCACTTT
>TRBV7-2|-|-|TRBJ2-3
CASSLRGQITDTQYF
TGTGCCAGCAGCTTGCGAGGCCAGATCACAGATACGCAGTATTTT
>TRBV2|-|TRBD1|TRBJ1-1
CASRDETGGHTEAFF
TGTGCCAGCCGTGATGAGACAGGGGGACACACTGAAGCTTTCTTT
>TRBV4-1|-|-|TRBJ2-1
CASSGGSSYNEQFF
TGCGCCAGCAGCGGAGGCAGCTCCTACAATGAGCAGTTCTTC
>TRBV6-5|-|TRBD2|TRBJ2-2
CASSYRTRRTGELFF
TGTGCCAGCAGTTACCGGACTAGACGCACCGGGGAGCTGTTTTTT
>TRBV7-9|-|-|TRBJ2-1
CASSLGSRSTYNEQFF
TGTGCCAGCAGCTTAGGGTCGCGGTCGACCTACAATGAGCAGTTCTTC